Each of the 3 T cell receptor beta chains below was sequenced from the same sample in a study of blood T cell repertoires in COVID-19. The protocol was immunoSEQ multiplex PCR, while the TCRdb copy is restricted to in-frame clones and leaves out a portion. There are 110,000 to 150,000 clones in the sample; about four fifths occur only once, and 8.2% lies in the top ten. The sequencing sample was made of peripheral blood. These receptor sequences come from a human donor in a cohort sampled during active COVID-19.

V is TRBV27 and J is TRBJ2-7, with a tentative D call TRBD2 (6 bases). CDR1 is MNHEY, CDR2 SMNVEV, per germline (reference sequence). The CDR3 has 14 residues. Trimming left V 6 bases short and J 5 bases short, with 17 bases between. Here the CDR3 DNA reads TGTGCCAGCAGAGCCGGGACTGCTAGCGACGAGCAGTACTTC. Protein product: CASRAGTASDEQYF.

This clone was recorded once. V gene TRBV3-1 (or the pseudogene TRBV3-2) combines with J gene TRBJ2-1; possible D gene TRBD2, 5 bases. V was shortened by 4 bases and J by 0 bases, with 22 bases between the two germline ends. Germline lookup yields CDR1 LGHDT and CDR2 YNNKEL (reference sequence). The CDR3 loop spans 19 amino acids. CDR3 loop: CASSLSFWRAPRSYNEQFF. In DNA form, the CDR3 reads TGTGCCAGCAGCCTCTCGTTTTGGCGGGCGCCACGCTCCTACAATGAGCAGTTCTTC.

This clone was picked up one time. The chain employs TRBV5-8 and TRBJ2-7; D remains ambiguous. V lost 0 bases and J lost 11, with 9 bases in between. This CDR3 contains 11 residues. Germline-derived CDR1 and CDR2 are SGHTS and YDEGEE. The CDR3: CASSLEHHKYF. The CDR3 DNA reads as TGTGCCAGCAGCTTGGAACATCACAAGTACTTC.